This passage covers 11 T cell receptor beta chains from one sample sequenced in a study of CD8 T cells in ankylosing spondylitis. A single record per CDR3 protein comes from TCRdb applying MiXCR to the 5' RACE reads. This sample yields around 340,000 distinct CDR3 sequences, of which roughly 14% are seen a single time; approximately 1.1% belongs to the top ten. The sample comprised blood, either unsorted or a sorted T cell fraction (not recorded which). These receptors originate from a male donor with ankylosing spondylitis or in good health (not recorded which).

The chain uses TRBV5-6 and TRBJ1-4; D call uncertain. The CDR3 totals 13 residues. V dropped 4 bases and J dropped 8 bases, with 12 bases sitting between them. Looked up from germline, CDR1 is SGHDT and CDR2 is YYEEEE. In DNA form, the CDR3 reads TGTGCCAGCAGCACCGGACTAAAGGAAAAACTGTTTTTT. It translates to CASSTGLKEKLFF.

The rearrangement joins TRBV12-3 or TRBV12-4 to TRBJ2-7, with 10 bases lining up with TRBD1. The CDR3 is made up of 15 amino acids. The V and J ends lost 5 bases and 0 bases, in that order; junction bases with no gene match: 4. The CDR3 region is CASSDRTGGSYEQYF. The DNA of the CDR3 is TGTGCCAGCAGTGATCGGACAGGGGGCTCCTACGAGCAGTACTTC.

The rearrangement links TRBV14 to TRBJ1-2; D unresolved. From germline, CDR1 is SGHDN and CDR2 FVKESK. V shed 0 bases and J shed 4 bases, with 9 bases lying between them. This CDR3 region has 14 residues. CDR3 amino acids: CASSQEVGAYGYTF. CDR3 DNA sequence: TGTGCCAGCAGCCAAGAAGTGGGCGCCTATGGCTACACCTTC. Full variable domain (missing parts from reference TRBV14 and TRBJ1-2): EAGVTQFPSHSVIEKGQTVTLRCDPISGHDNLYWYRRVMGKEIKFLLHFVKESKQDESGMPNNRFLAERTGGTYSTLKVQPAELEDSGVYFCASSQEVGAYGYTFGSGTRLTVV.

This clonotype was counted ten times or more. The CDR3 reads CASSVRAGSSYNEQFF. In DNA form, the CDR3 reads TGCGCCAGCAGCGTCCGAGCGGGGAGCTCCTACAATGAGCAGTTCTTC. The chain employs TRBV5-1 and TRBJ2-1, with 7 bases matching TRBD2. V was pared by 4 bases and J by 0 bases, with 7 bases of the junction left unmatched. The CDR3 length is 16 residues. The germline gives CDR1 SGHRS, CDR2 YFSETQ.

This clonotype was seen a few times. The genes are TRBV20-1 and TRBJ1-5; no firm D call. Germline V lookup: CDR1 DFQATT, CDR2 SNEGSKA (reference sequence). V lost 3 bases and J lost 2, with 11 bases in between. This CDR3 has 14 residues. CDR3 protein: CSASPGEGNQPQHF. The CDR3 coding sequence is TGCAGTGCTAGTCCCGGGGAGGGCAATCAGCCCCAGCATTTT.

This rearrangement joins TRBV20-1 to TRBJ2-1, with 7 bases aligning to TRBD1. CDR3 length: 15 amino acids. The V segment lost 1 base and the J segment 6 bases; nucleotides outside the gene matches: 9. The V gene's germline CDR1 is DFQATT and CDR2 SNEGSKA (reference sequence). DNA of the CDR3: TGCAGTGCTAGAGTCTCCGGGACAGTCGTCAATGAGCAGTTCTTC. This translates into CSARVSGTVVNEQFF.

V and J are TRBV4-1 and TRBJ1-2; D uncertain. The CDR3 is made up of 14 amino acids. CDR1 is MGHRA and CDR2 is YSYEKL in the germline V gene. Trimming stripped 1 base from V and 4 bases from J, with 10 bases between. The CDR3 is CASSQVTGPYGYTF. CDR3 DNA sequence: TGCGCCAGCAGCCAAGTGACCGGGCCCTATGGCTACACCTTC.

This chain uses TRBV12-3 or TRBV12-4 with TRBJ2-2; D gene unclear. The CDR3 is 14 residues long. Trimming removed 5 bases at V and 8 bases at J, with 15 bases between. For the CDR3, the DNA is TGTGCCAGCAGTATCCGACCCTCGTTGGGGGAGCTGTTTTTT. Translated, it gives CASSIRPSLGELFF.

This clonotype turned up a few times. The CDR3 spells CSASSGGATDTQYF. CDR3 DNA sequence: TGCAGTGCTTCTAGCGGGGGGGCAACAGATACGCAGTATTTT. The gene calls are TRBV20-1 and TRBJ2-3; TRBD2 aligns across 12 bases. The CDR3 length is 14 residues. Losses at the gene ends were 5 bases for V and 3 bases for J; bases not matched to a gene: 3. CDR1 is DFQATT, CDR2 SNEGSKA, per germline (reference sequence).

This clonotype has a handful of counts. This chain links TRBV12-3 or TRBV12-4 with TRBJ2-2; 10 bases match TRBD1. This CDR3 is 14 amino acids long. After removal of 5 bases from V and 5 bases from J, the junction contained 2 bases not matched to a gene. CDR3 coding DNA: TGTGCCAGCAGTCGGACAGGGGGAACCGGGGAGCTGTTTTTT. Translated: CASSRTGGTGELFF.

This clonotype appeared many times. V usage is TRBV5-1 and J usage is TRBJ2-3, with 8 bases identical to TRBD2. The CDR3 contains 13 residues. Germline assignment: CDR1 SGHRS and CDR2 YFSETQ. CDR3 protein: CATGLVGTDTQYF. The CDR3 bases are TGCGCAACGGGACTAGTGGGCACAGATACGCAGTATTTT.